This TCR beta chain originates from a study of blood T cells in healthy people across ages. Whole-study findings and limits: The unknown donor CMV status may have confounded expanded clonotype changes.

This CDR3 has 15 amino acids. Germline values: CDR1 MRHNA, CDR2 SNTAGT. This clonotype showed up just a few times. Its antigen is still unknown. One base away lies a much larger clone, so this may be a sequencing read error. Together with a sample-barcoded 5' primer, a J-beta primer mix was included in a second PCR lasting roughly 6 to 12 cycles. TCRdb passed the 5' RACE reads through MiXCR, listing each CDR3 protein once. The table lists 800,000 to 950,000 distinct CDR3 sequences, around 48% of them singletons. V and J are TRBV6-4 and TRBJ2-1, with TRBD2 identical over 8 bases. The DNA end favors TRBJ2-7, so the J call may be wrong. This TCR was recovered from a man aged 30 to 45 in good health. Sequences were obtained from blood. CDR3 region: CASSDGAGEYNEQYF. The DNA for the CDR3 is TGTGCCAGCAGTGACGGAGCGGGGGAGTACAATGAGCAGTACTTC.